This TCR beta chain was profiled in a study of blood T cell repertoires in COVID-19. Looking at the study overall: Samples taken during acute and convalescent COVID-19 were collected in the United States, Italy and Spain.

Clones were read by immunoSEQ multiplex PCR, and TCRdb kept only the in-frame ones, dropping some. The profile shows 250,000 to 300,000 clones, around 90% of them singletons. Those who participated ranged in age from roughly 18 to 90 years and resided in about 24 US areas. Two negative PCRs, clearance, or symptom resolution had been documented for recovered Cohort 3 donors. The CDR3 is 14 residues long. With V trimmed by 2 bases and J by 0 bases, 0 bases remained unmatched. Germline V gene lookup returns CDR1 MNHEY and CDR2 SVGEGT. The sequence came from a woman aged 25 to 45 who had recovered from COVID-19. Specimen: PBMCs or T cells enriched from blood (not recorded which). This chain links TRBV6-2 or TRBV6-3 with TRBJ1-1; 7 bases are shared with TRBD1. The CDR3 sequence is CASSYDRVNTEAFF. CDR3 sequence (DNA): TGTGCCAGCAGTTACGACAGGGTGAACACTGAAGCTTTCTTT.